A selection of T cell receptor beta chains follows, all from one sample in a study of cytomegalovirus exposure and HLA in healthy donors. Libraries were prepared by immunoSEQ multiplex PCR; TCRdb keeps only in-frame clonotypes and omits some of them. The sample data list roughly 120,000 clones. Sample: PBMCs. Receptors originate from a man aged 35-49 years in good health and CMV-seropositive. The CDR3 runs from the conserved cysteine through the conserved F or W. Each record gives: CDR3 protein, D gene, V gene, J gene. D genes are given only for firm matches.

CASSGGLAGFDEQFF,TRBD2,TRBV6-4,TRBJ2-1
CASSFGSNQPQHF,.,TRBV7-2,TRBJ1-5
CASSDSPGTSGRALRRHEQYF,TRBD2,TRBV6-4,TRBJ2-7
CSGAYGGNEQFF,TRBD2,TRBV29-1,TRBJ2-1
CASSLGRDIQETQYF,.,TRBV7-9,TRBJ2-5
CASSLRTSGNADTQYF,TRBD2,TRBV5-6,TRBJ2-3
CASTWGQWVREQYF,.,TRBV28,TRBJ2-7
CATRSQPGGSGNTIYF,.,TRBV10-3,TRBJ1-3
CASSGGGQGERKQYF,TRBD1,TRBV25-1,TRBJ2-7
CASSYTGQGWVYEQFF,TRBD1,TRBV6-5,TRBJ2-1
CASSLAPKSSGNTIYF,.,TRBV5-1,TRBJ1-3